The T cell receptor beta chain described here comes from a study of graft-versus-host responses after intestinal transplantation. Study information: Transplants were multivisceral, liver-intestinal, or isolated intestinal.

On this clone: Its cognate antigen is unknown.

This CDR3 has 16 amino acids. V was pared by 6 bases and J by 4 bases, with 21 bases between. Germline CDR1 SQVTM, CDR2 ANQGSEA. TCRdb's table, derived via immunoSEQ multiplex PCR, lists solely in-frame clones and lacks some. The sample contains 85,000 to 90,000 clones, around 83% of which appear only once. V is TRBV29-1 and J is TRBJ2-2; D may match TRBD1 or TRBD2 (6 bases each). This TCR was recovered from a human donor who received an intestinal transplant. The sequenced sample was unstimulated CD8+ T cells sorted from spleen or lymph node cells, obtained before intestinal transplant. CDR3 protein: CSVQEGGGRGTGELFF. The DNA for the CDR3 is TGCAGCGTCCAAGAAGGTGGGGGGCGCGGCACCGGGGAGCTGTTTTTT.